The subject of this entry is one T cell receptor beta chain. Its binding antigen is unknown. The input lacks base qualities; no much larger clone sits a single base away. Each collaborating institution followed its own protocols to collect whole blood in K2EDTA tubes. For TCRbeta analysis, collaborators shipped samples as frozen whole blood, isolated PBMCs, or DNA extracted from either of those sample types. TCRbeta CDR3 regions were amplified from genomic DNA by means of the immunoSEQ Assay, a bias-controlled multiplex PCR. In the original analysis: The number of nucleated cells in each sample was estimated from the amplification of reference gene primers within the assay. To quantify the absolute abundance of each unique TCRbeta CDR3 rearrangement, sequence reads were collapsed and filtered. For each sample, productive Simpson clonality was calculated by taking the square root of Simpson's diversity index across productive rearrangements. As stored in TCRdb, this immuneACCESS dataset retains in-frame rearrangements with V and J assigned. A fraction of the clones does not appear; measured against another copy, unresolved V genes explain less than half of the discrepancy, and the remainder lacks a known reason. V and J calls and clone size are given by that table; D and trimming were obtained from the DNA. Present in this sample are roughly 100,000 clones, roughly 87% of which were seen just once. The leading ten clones occupy 6% to 6.5% of the sample.

The CDR3 goes from the cysteine to the phenylalanine over 16 residues. The CDR3 DNA has 48 bases and is translated from base 1. Trimming removed 5 bases from V and 10 bases from J, leaving 21 bases between the germline ends. The germline V gene (reference sequence) gives CDR1 as SEHNR and CDR2 as FQNEAQ. The record originates from a study of blood T cell repertoires in COVID-19 (dated by TCRdb to about 2020). At the level of the whole study: Samples covering the acute and convalescent phases of COVID-19 were provided by collaborators in the United States, Italy and Spain. The material from the prospective study consisted of cDNA or gDNA derived from T cells, B-cell-depleted T cells, or PBMCs. The dataset comprised deeply sampled blood TCRbeta repertoires from subjects exposed to, actively infected with, or recovered from COVID-19. The repertoires were released in a freely available public database meant as a resource for research on the immune response to SARS-CoV-2. The samples were drawn from the first 160 participants of the ongoing ImmuneRACE study and from 950 to 1,500 subjects provided by 6 global collaborators. Sample metadata almost always included a de-identified subject ID, COVID-19 status, age in years and sex. Where HLA class I and class II types were available, the types were taken from metadata supplied by the sample provider, not from assay-based typing. What the authors observed across the whole study: How much clinical and demographic metadata was included differed by source and by participant, and the metadata was provided uncurated.

The sequence derives from a human donor in a cohort sampled during active COVID-19. The sequencing input was peripheral blood. This chain joins TRBV7-9 to TRBJ1-6; no D gene can be assigned with confidence. CDR3 loop: CASSPMGRGKDSPLHF. The nucleotides are TGTGCCAGCAGCCCGATGGGCCGGGGAAAGGACTCACCCCTCCACTTT.